Shown below are 18 T cell receptor beta chains from a single sample sequenced in a study of beta chain features in type 1 diabetes. Sequencing targeted expressed TCRB transcripts, as all isolated RNA had been reverse transcribed. Profiled with immunoSEQ multiplex PCR; TCRdb holds only in-frame clones, not every one. This table has 40,000 to 45,000 clones, around 52% appearing once. The sequencing input was Tregs from blood. The source is a woman between 18 and 29 years old in good health.

This clone was observed a handful of times. V and J are TRBV11-2 and TRBJ2-7, with D uncertain. CDR1 is SGHAT and CDR2 is FQNNGV in the germline V gene. There are 13 residues in the CDR3. V lost 0 bases and J 9 bases, leaving 12 bases between the germline ends. This CDR3 reads CASSLDIGLWQYF. Written as DNA, the CDR3 is TGTGCCAGCAGCTTAGATATTGGCCTTTGGCAGTACTTC.

This clone was seen a few times. CDR3 loop: CASSPGIARQFF. The CDR3 DNA reads as TGTGCCAGCAGTCCGGGAATAGCGCGGCAGTTCTTC. This rearrangement joins TRBV28 to TRBJ2-1; tentatively, D is TRBD2 (5 bases). Germline CDR1 reads MDHEN; CDR2 reads SYDVKM. V lost 5 bases, J lost 12 bases, and 14 bases lay in between. The CDR3 sequence is 12 residues long.

The CDR3 loop reads CASSQSGRESEKLFF. The CDR3, as DNA: TGTGCCAGCAGCCAATCGGGAAGGGAAAGTGAAAAACTGTTTTTT. The V and J genes are TRBV4-2 and TRBJ1-4; D is ambiguous. The CDR3 covers 15 residues. V lost 2 bases to trimming and J lost 7 bases, with 14 bases between them. Germline V gene lookup returns CDR1 LGHNA and CDR2 YNFKEQ.

This clone was detected a few times. The rearrangement uses TRBV10-1 and TRBJ2-2; D is ambiguous. The CDR3 runs to 14 residues. V lost 6 bases and J lost 4, with 12 bases in between. Looked up from germline, CDR1 is WNHNN and CDR2 is SYGVQD (reference sequence). Here the CDR3 reads CASSRIVGTGELFF. DNA of the CDR3: TGCGCCAGCAGCAGGATAGTAGGCACCGGGGAGCTGTTTTTT.

This chain connects TRBV5-1 to TRBJ2-5; perhaps TRBD1 as D (5 bases). The CDR3 runs to 14 residues. The germline V gene has CDR1 SGHRS and CDR2 YFSETQ. The V gene lost 4 bases and the J gene lost 1 base, with 11 bases spanning the gap. The CDR3 sequence is CASSPSTVQETQYF. CDR3 nucleotides: TGCGCCAGCAGCCCCTCGACAGTCCAAGAGACCCAGTACTTC.

Note on this clone: One junction end disagrees with the germline gene, perhaps due to a read error. The same CDR3 can be traced to other DNA sequences in this sample. V and J are TRBV19 and TRBJ2-2; the match to TRBD1 covers 7 bases. The germline V gene encodes CDR1 LNHDA and CDR2 SQIVND (reference sequence). The CDR3 has 15 amino acids. The CDR3 region is CASSIRDRDTGELFF. The CDR3 DNA sequence: TGTGCCAGCAGTATAAGGGACAGAGACACCGGGGAGCTGTTTTTT. Complete variable domain (other parts from reference TRBV19 and TRBJ2-2): DGGITQSPKYLFRKEGQNVTLSCEQNLNHDAMYWYRQDPGQGLRLIYYSQIVNDFQKGDIAEGYSVSREKKESFPLTVTSAQKNPTAFYLCASSIRDRDTGELFFGEGSRLTVL.

The V gene is TRBV9, the J gene TRBJ2-3, with 7 positions matching TRBD2. Germline V CDR1 and CDR2: SGDLS, YYNGEE. This CDR3 region has 14 residues. The junction had 5 bases not matched to a gene; V was cut back by 4 bases and J by 3 bases. CDR3 residues: CASSQGLQTDTQYF. Written as DNA, the CDR3 is TGTGCCAGCAGCCAGGGACTACAAACAGATACGCAGTATTTT. Supplemented by reference TRBV9 and TRBJ2-3, the full variable domain reads DSGVTQTPKHLITATGQRVTLRCSPRSGDLSVYWYQQSLDQGLQFLIQYYNGEERAKGNILERFSAQQFPDLHSELNLSSLELGDSALYFCASSQGLQTDTQYFGPGTRLTVL.

This clone was detected a few times. This sequence joins TRBV14 and TRBJ2-2; maybe TRBD1 (6 bases). Germline CDR1 SGHDN, CDR2 FVKESK. Trimming removed 4 bases at V and 2 bases at J, with 17 bases between. The length of the CDR3 is 17 residues. DNA of the CDR3: TGTGCCAGCAGCCCTCAACAGGGAAATTATAACACCGGGGAGCTGTTTTTT. As protein: CASSPQQGNYNTGELFF.

V gene TRBV28 combines with J gene TRBJ2-3; D might be TRBD2 (6 bases). Germline V CDR1 and CDR2: MDHEN, SYDVKM. The length of the CDR3 is 17 residues. Deletions cut 4 bases from V and 2 bases from J, with 19 bases between. CDR3 nucleotide sequence: TGTGCCAGCAGTTACCCTAGCGTAAACCCATACACAGATACGCAGTATTTT. This gives the protein CASSYPSVNPYTDTQYF.

The chain links TRBV19 to TRBJ2-1; D is uncertain. Germline V gives CDR1 LNHDA, CDR2 SQIVND (reference sequence). The V gene lost 5 bases and the J gene lost 8 bases, with 16 bases spanning the gap. CDR3 size: 14 residues. The CDR3, as DNA: TGTGCCAGTAGTGCCGTTTCACTACTTCATGAGCAGTTCTTC. Translated: CASSAVSLLHEQFF.

This clone was found a few times. The V gene is TRBV2, the J gene TRBJ2-1, with 9 bases fitting TRBD2. The CDR3 sequence is 15 residues long. The V and J ends lost 6 bases and 3 bases, in that order; junction bases with no gene match: 6. The V gene's germline CDR1 is SNHLY and CDR2 FYNNEI. In nucleotides, the CDR3 is TGTGCCAGCAGGGAACTAGCGGGCTTCTACAATGAGCAGTTCTTC. Its protein product is CASRELAGFYNEQFF.

The CDR3 nucleotides are TGTGCCAGCCTTTGGTCTAGCGGCACCGGGGAGCTGTTTTTT. As protein: CASLWSSGTGELFF. The J gene is TRBJ2-2, the V gene TRBV6-6; TRBD2 matches at 7 bases. After removal of 8 bases from V and 4 bases from J, the junction contained 7 bases not matched to a gene. Germline CDR1 is MNHNY and CDR2 is SVGAGI (reference sequence). This CDR3 is 14 amino acids long.

A few counts support this clone. The rearrangement joins TRBV5-6 to TRBJ2-1; TRBD2 agrees at 13 bases. Looked up from germline, CDR1 is SGHDT and CDR2 is YYEEEE. The ends lost 4 bases at V and 9 bases at J; junction bases unmatched: 10. The CDR3 runs to 16 residues. CDR3 nucleotide sequence: TGTGCCAGCAGCCCGGTAACTAGCGGGAGGGCTGTTGAGCAGTTCTTC. Amino acids: CASSPVTSGRAVEQFF.

In this sample, this clone turned up a few times. This chain connects TRBV7-3 to TRBJ2-5; perhaps TRBD1 as D (5 bases). CDR3 size: 15 residues. V lost 2 bases and J 5 bases, leaving 15 bases between the germline ends. Germline assignment: CDR1 SGHTA and CDR2 FQGTGA. The CDR3 sequence: CASSLLGPPMETQYF. DNA for the CDR3: TGTGCCAGCAGCTTATTGGGGCCGCCTATGGAGACCCAGTACTTC.

As DNA, the CDR3 is TGTGCCAGCAGTATAGCGGGATCCAGCACAGATACGCAGTATTTT. Amino acid sequence: CASSIAGSSTDTQYF. V and J are TRBV7-3 and TRBJ2-3, with 8 positions matching TRBD2. The V segment lost 6 bases and the J segment 0 bases; nucleotides outside the gene matches: 5. The CDR3 consists of 15 residues. From germline, CDR1 is SGHTA and CDR2 FQGTGA.

This clone has just a few counts. V gene TRBV5-5 combines with J gene TRBJ2-1; no definite D call. Trimming cost V 2 bases and J 5 bases, with 11 bases left between them. The CDR3 extends over 14 amino acids. Germline V CDR1 and CDR2: SGHKS, YYEKEE (reference sequence). The CDR3 region is CASSFVRVDNEQFF. Written as DNA, the CDR3 is TGTGCCAGCAGCTTTGTCCGGGTGGACAATGAGCAGTTCTTC.

The V gene is TRBV27, the J gene TRBJ2-5; TRBD2 agrees at 7 bases. Matching the DNA end better, TRBJ2-7 makes the J call doubtful. Germline CDR1 reads MNHEY; CDR2 reads SMNVEV (reference sequence). The CDR3 has 18 residues. CDR3: CASSLSLTRQRGPYEQYF. CDR3 nucleotides: TGTGCCAGCAGTTTATCCCTTACCCGTCAGCGGGGCCCCTACGAGCAGTACTTC.

The chain uses TRBV7-2 and TRBJ2-3; tentatively, D is TRBD2 (6 bases). The CDR3 runs to 15 residues. Trimming took off 7 bases at V and 3 bases at J, with 17 bases between the two ends. Germline CDR1 SGHTA, CDR2 FQGNSA. CDR3 region: CASTNRRDGTDTQYF. The CDR3 nucleotides are TGTGCCAGCACCAACCGGCGGGACGGGACAGATACGCAGTATTTT.